Listed below are T cell receptor beta chains from one sample, sequenced in a study of blood T cell repertoires in COVID-19. Here immunoSEQ multiplex PCR was the method, and the copy in TCRdb shows in-frame clones only, minus some. The table includes around 210,000 clones, 65% to 90% detected once. The specimen sequenced was peripheral blood. Every receptor here comes from a man aged 45 to 65 with COVID-19, enrolled during active disease. CDR3s include the opening cysteine and the closing phenylalanine or tryptophan. The D gene is left open where the match is weak. Where a row states a size, it is once, few, many or the class of an expanded clone; other rows omit it.

clone_size,d_call,v_call,j_call,cdr3_nt,cdr3_aa
-,-,TRBV3-1/TRBV3-2,TRBJ2-3,TGTGCCAGCAGCCAAGATCGACCGGGGACAGATACGCAGTATTTT,CASSQDRPGTDTQYF
-,-,TRBV6-5,TRBJ2-7,TGTGCCAGCGGCAGGGGATCCTCTCACGAGCAGTACTTC,CASGRGSSHEQYF
-,TRBD1,TRBV3-1/TRBV3-2,TRBJ1-6,TGTGCCAGCAGCCAAGTTTACAGGGGGAGTTCACCCCTCCACTTT,CASSQVYRGSSPLHF
-,TRBD2,TRBV5-1,TRBJ2-1,TGCGCCAGCAGCTTAAATAGCGGGGGGGAGCAGTTCTTC,CASSLNSGGEQFF
-,-,TRBV7-2,TRBJ2-7,TGTGCCAGCAGCTTATTAGGGGGTGCGGGCGAGCAGTACTTC,CASSLLGGAGEQYF
-,TRBD1,TRBV5-1,TRBJ2-3,TGCGCCAGCAGCTTGGAGGGGGGACAGGGGAGAGATACGCAGTATTTT,CASSLEGGQGRDTQYF
-,TRBD2,TRBV10-3,TRBJ2-1,TGTGCCATCAGTGGAGGACTAGCGGGGACCTACAATGAGCAGTTCTTC,CAISGGLAGTYNEQFF
-,TRBD1,TRBV6-5,TRBJ2-5,TGTGCCAGCATTCGAAAGGGGACAGCACAAGAGACCCAGTACTTC,CASIRKGTAQETQYF
once,-,TRBV9,TRBJ1-2,TGTGCCAGCAGCGTAGGCAGGGGCGATGGCTACACCTTC,CASSVGRGDGYTF
-,-,TRBV4-3,TRBJ1-2,TGCGCCAGCAGCCAAGATCCAGCGGGGGCTGCGTATGGCTACACCTTC,CASSQDPAGAAYGYTF
-,-,TRBV7-9,TRBJ2-3,TGTGCCAGCAGCCGACAGTTAATCAGGTCAGATACGCAGTATTTT,CASSRQLIRSDTQYF
-,-,TRBV19,TRBJ1-4,TGTGCCAGTAGTTCTCAAACCGGGACAAGTCCGCTTAATGAAAAACTGTTTTTT,CASSSQTGTSPLNEKLFF
-,TRBD2,TRBV5-5,TRBJ2-1,TGTGCCAGCAGCTTGGGTGCGGGGGGGCTTGCTGAGCAGTTCTTC,CASSLGAGGLAEQFF
-,TRBD2,TRBV5-1,TRBJ2-2,TGCGCCAGCAGCACGGGACTAGCGGGGGGGCCCGTCGGGGAGCTGTTTTTT,CASSTGLAGGPVGELFF
once,-,TRBV27,TRBJ2-7,TGTGCCAGCAGAGTCCGACGGACAGACGCCTACGAGCAGTACTTC,CASRVRRTDAYEQYF
-,-,TRBV5-1,TRBJ1-5,TGCGCCAGCAGCTTGGTAGGGGCGTGGAGTCAGCCCCAGCATTTT,CASSLVGAWSQPQHF
-,-,TRBV18,TRBJ1-1,TGTGCCAGCTCTCATGATGCAGGGTACACTGAAGCTTTCTTT,CASSHDAGYTEAFF
once,-,TRBV12-3/TRBV12-4,TRBJ2-3,TGTGCCAGCAGTTTGGGGGCCACAGATACGCAGTATTTT,CASSLGATDTQYF
-,-,TRBV15,TRBJ1-4,TGTGCCACCAGCAGGCACAGGGATGAAAAACTGTTTTTT,CATSRHRDEKLFF
-,-,TRBV6-2/TRBV6-3,TRBJ1-1,TGTGCCAGCAGTTACTCGGCCCCCCAGGGCACTGAAGCTTTCTTT,CASSYSAPQGTEAFF
-,-,TRBV29-1,TRBJ2-3,TGCAGCGTGGGGCGGGGGCACAGCACGAGCACAGATACGCAGTATTTT,CSVGRGHSTSTDTQYF
-,-,TRBV3-1/TRBV3-2,TRBJ2-1,TGTGCCAGCACCCGTTACAATGAGCAGTTCTTC,CASTRYNEQFF
few,TRBD2,TRBV6-4,TRBJ2-1,TGTGCCAGCAGTGACTCAGCGGGGCGGGATGTTGGTGAGCAGTTCTTC,CASSDSAGRDVGEQFF
-,TRBD1,TRBV2,TRBJ1-2,TGTGCCAGCAGTCGGGACAGGGGTAACTATGGCTACACCTTC,CASSRDRGNYGYTF
few,-,TRBV4-2,TRBJ1-5,TGTGCCAGCAGCCAAGGGTCCGCAACAGGGAATCAGCCCCAGCATTTT,CASSQGSATGNQPQHF
-,-,TRBV29-1,TRBJ2-7,TGCAGCGTTGGGTACAATCCCTACGAGCAGTACTTC,CSVGYNPYEQYF
-,TRBD1,TRBV9,TRBJ1-2,TGTGCCAGCAGCCCCAGAGGGGCCAGGGGGGACCTTTTGTATGGCTACACCTTC,CASSPRGARGDLLYGYTF
-,-,TRBV6-5,TRBJ2-1,TGTGCCAGCAGTTACTCGCTCTCGAGCTCCTACAATGAGCAGTTCTTC,CASSYSLSSSYNEQFF
-,-,TRBV12-3/TRBV12-4,TRBJ2-3,TGTGCCAGCACCTTCGGTGGTACGCAGTATTTT,CASTFGGTQYF
few,TRBD1,TRBV24-1,TRBJ1-4,TGTGCCACCAGTGACCCTCGACAGGGGGGTTATGAAAAACTGTTTTTT,CATSDPRQGGYEKLFF
-,TRBD1,TRBV6-2/TRBV6-3,TRBJ2-7,TGTGCCAGCAGTTTCCCGGACAGGGTCCAGTTAGAGCAGTACTTC,CASSFPDRVQLEQYF
-,-,TRBV7-8,TRBJ1-1,TGTGCCAGCAGTTTGGACATATCGAACACTGAAGCTTTCTTT,CASSLDISNTEAFF
-,-,TRBV7-2,TRBJ1-2,TGTGCCAGCAGCCCATTTAAGGAGTATGGCTACACCTTC,CASSPFKEYGYTF
-,-,TRBV28,TRBJ2-5,TGTGCCAGCAGAAGAGGAAGTATGGAGACCCAGTACTTC,CASRRGSMETQYF
-,-,TRBV15,TRBJ1-6,TGTGCCACCAGCAGAGATCGGTCGAGGTTCTCCTATAATTCACCCCTCCACTTT,CATSRDRSRFSYNSPLHF
-,-,TRBV3-1/TRBV3-2,TRBJ1-4,TGTGCCAGCAGCCATTTCGCGCTAGGACTCCAGAGGGAACTGTTTTTT,CASSHFALGLQRELFF
-,-,TRBV5-1,TRBJ2-6,TGCGCCAGCAGCTTGCAGGGGGGCGGGGCCAACGTCCTGACTTTC,CASSLQGGGANVLTF
-,-,TRBV19,TRBJ2-5,TGTGCCAGTAGTAGTGGGGGCCTGGAGACCCAGTACTTC,CASSSGGLETQYF
-,-,TRBV5-5,TRBJ1-1,TGTGCCTCACGCCGCCGGGGAGAGAACACTGAAGCTTTCTTT,CASRRRGENTEAFF
-,TRBD1,TRBV9,TRBJ2-2,TGTGCCAGCAGCGTACCAGGACAGGGTCTGGGTTCCGGGGAGCTGTTTTTT,CASSVPGQGLGSGELFF
few,TRBD1,TRBV6-5,TRBJ1-4,TGTGCCAGCAGAAGACAGGGGGCGAATGAAAAACTGTTTTTT,CASRRQGANEKLFF
once,TRBD2,TRBV7-2,TRBJ2-2,TGTGCCAGCAGCCGCCGACTAGCGGGGGTTGTCGGGGAGCTGTTTTTT,CASSRRLAGVVGELFF
-,TRBD1,TRBV7-8,TRBJ1-5,TGTGCCAGCAGCTTAACGGGACCACAGGGGGGGAGTCAGCCCCAGCATTTT,CASSLTGPQGGSQPQHF
few,-,TRBV4-1,TRBJ2-3,TGCGCCAGCACGGGTGGGTCTGGCACAGATACGCAGTATTTT,CASTGGSGTDTQYF
-,-,TRBV5-8,TRBJ2-1,TGTGCCAGCAGCCCTAACTTTTTCTGGAATGAGCAGTTCTTC,CASSPNFFWNEQFF
-,TRBD2,TRBV2,TRBJ2-7,TGTGCCAGCAAAAATAGCGGGGGGGACTACGAGCAGTACTTC,CASKNSGGDYEQYF
-,-,TRBV10-3,TRBJ2-2,TGTGCCATCAGACACGAACCCGGGGACACCGGGGAGCTGTTTTTT,CAIRHEPGDTGELFF
few,-,TRBV15,TRBJ2-7,TGTGCCACCAGCCCCATACGGGGGACCACCTACGAGCAGTACTTC,CATSPIRGTTYEQYF
-,TRBD1,TRBV2,TRBJ1-1,TGTGCCGGGATACCGGTACAGGGGGGCACTGAAGCTTTCTTT,CAGIPVQGGTEAFF
few,TRBD1,TRBV5-1,TRBJ1-2,TGCGCCAGCAGCCCGAGGACAGGGGCGACCTATGGCTACACCTTC,CASSPRTGATYGYTF
-,-,TRBV7-2,TRBJ2-1,TGTGCCAGCAGCCCCTGGGGGGGGCCGGTAGAGCAGTTCTTC,CASSPWGGPVEQFF
-,TRBD1,TRBV6-5,TRBJ2-7,TGTGCCAGCAACCCGGGACAGGGGGCATACGAGCAGTACTTC,CASNPGQGAYEQYF